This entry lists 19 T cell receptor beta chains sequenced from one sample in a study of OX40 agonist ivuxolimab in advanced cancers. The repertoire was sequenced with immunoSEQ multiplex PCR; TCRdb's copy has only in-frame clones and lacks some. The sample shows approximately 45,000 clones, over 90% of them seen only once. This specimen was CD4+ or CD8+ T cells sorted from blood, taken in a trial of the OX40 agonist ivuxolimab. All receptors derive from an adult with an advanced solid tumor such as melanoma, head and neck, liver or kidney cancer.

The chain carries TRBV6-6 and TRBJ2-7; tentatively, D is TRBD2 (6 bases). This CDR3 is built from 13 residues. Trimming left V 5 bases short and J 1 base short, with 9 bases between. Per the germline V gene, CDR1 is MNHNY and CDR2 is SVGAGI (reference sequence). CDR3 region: CASSTTRSYEQYF. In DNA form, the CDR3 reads TGTGCCAGCAGTACGACTAGATCCTACGAGCAGTACTTC.

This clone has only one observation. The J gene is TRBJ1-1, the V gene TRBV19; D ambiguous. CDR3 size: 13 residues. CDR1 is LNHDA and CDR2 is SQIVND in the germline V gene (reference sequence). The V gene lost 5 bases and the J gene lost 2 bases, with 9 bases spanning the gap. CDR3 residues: CASSSFTNTEAFF. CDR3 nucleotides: TGTGCCAGTAGTTCCTTCACCAACACTGAAGCTTTCTTT.

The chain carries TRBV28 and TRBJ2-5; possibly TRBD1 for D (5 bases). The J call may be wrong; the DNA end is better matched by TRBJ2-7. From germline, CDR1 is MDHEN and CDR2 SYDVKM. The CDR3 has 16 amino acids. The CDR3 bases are TGTGCCAGCAGTTCTCCCCCCTCATCGACAGTCTACGAGCAGTACTTC. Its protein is CASSSPPSSTVYEQYF.

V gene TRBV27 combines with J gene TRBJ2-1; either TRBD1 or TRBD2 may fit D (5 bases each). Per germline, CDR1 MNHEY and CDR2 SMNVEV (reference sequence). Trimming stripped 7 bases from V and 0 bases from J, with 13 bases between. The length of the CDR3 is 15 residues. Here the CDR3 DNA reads TGTGCCAGCACCCCTGGGACCAGCTCCTACAATGAGCAGTTCTTC. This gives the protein CASTPGTSSYNEQFF.

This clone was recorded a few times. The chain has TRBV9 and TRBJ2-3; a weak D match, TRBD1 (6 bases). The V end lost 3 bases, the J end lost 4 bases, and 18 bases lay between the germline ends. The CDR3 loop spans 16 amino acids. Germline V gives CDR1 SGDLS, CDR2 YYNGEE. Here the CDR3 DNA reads TGTGCCAGCAGCGCTCAGGCCCTGGACAGATCAGATACGCAGTATTTT. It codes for CASSAQALDRSDTQYF.

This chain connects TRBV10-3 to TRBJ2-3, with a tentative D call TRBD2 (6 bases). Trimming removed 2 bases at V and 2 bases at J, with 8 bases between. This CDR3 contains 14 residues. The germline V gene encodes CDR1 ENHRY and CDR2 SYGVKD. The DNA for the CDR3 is TGTGCCATCAGTGAGGGAGGGGCCACAGATACGCAGTATTTT. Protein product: CAISEGGATDTQYF.

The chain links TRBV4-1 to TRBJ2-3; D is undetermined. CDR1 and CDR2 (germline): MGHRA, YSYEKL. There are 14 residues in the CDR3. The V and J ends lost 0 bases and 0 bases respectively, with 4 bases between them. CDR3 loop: CASSQDRSTDTQYF. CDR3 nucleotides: TGCGCCAGCAGCCAAGATCGGAGCACAGATACGCAGTATTTT.

The CDR3 coding sequence is TGTGCCAGCAGCGTAACCAGCGCCCGGGGAAACACCATATATTTT. Translated: CASSVTSARGNTIYF. This chain joins TRBV9 and TRBJ1-3; D ambiguous. This CDR3 contains 15 residues. Germline CDR1 reads SGDLS; CDR2 reads YYNGEE. Trimming shortened V by 1 base and J by 4 bases, and 12 bases separated the two germline ends.

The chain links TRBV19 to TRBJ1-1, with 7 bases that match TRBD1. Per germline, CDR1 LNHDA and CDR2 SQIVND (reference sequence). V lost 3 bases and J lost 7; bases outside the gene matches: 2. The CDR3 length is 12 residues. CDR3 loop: CASSIGTVEAFF. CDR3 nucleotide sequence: TGTGCCAGTAGTATCGGGACAGTTGAAGCTTTCTTT.

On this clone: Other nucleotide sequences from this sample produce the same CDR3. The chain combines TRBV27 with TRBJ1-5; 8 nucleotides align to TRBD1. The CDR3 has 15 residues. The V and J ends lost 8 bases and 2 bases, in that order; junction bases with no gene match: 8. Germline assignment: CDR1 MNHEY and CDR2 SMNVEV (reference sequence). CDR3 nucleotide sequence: TGTGCCAGCTCCCCCGGGACAGGTGGCAATCAGCCCCAGCATTTT. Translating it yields CASSPGTGGNQPQHF.

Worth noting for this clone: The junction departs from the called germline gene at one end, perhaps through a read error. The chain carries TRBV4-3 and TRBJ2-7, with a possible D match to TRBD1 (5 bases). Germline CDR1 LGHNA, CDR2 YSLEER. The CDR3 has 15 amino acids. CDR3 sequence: CTSSQVYRTSGEQYF. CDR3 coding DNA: TGCACCAGCAGCCAAGTATACAGGACCTCAGGCGAGCAGTACTTC.

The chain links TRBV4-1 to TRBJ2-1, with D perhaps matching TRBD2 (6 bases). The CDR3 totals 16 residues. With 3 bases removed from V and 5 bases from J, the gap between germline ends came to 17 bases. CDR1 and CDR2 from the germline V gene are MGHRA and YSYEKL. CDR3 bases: TGCGCCAGCAGCCACACTCTAGCGCGCAACGACAATGAGCAGTTCTTC. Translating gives CASSHTLARNDNEQFF.

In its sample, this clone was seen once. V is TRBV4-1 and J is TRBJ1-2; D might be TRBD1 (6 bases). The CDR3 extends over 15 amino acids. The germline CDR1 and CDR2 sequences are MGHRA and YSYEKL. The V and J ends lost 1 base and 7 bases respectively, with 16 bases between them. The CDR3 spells CASSQAGGAGRGYTF. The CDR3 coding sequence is TGCGCCAGCAGCCAAGCCGGGGGGGCAGGTCGTGGCTACACCTTC.

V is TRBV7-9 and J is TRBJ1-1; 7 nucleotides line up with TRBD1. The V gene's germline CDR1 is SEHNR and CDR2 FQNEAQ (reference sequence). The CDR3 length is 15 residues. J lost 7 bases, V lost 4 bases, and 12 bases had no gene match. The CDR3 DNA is TGTGCCAGCAGCTCCTCCGGGCACAGGGGTATTGAAGCTTTCTTT. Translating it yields CASSSSGHRGIEAFF.

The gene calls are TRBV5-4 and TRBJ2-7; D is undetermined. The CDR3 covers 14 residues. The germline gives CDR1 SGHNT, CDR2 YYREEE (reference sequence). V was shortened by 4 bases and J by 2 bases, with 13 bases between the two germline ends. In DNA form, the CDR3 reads TGTGCCAGCAGCAAGAACAGCCTTCCCTACGAGCAGTACTTC. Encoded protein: CASSKNSLPYEQYF.

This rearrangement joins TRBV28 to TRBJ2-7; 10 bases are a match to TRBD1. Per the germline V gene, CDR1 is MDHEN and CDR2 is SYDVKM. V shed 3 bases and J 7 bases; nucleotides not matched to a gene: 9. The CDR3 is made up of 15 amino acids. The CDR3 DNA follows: TGTGCCAGCAGTTTTCCGGGACAGGGGCCTCGGGAGCAGTACTTC. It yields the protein CASSFPGQGPREQYF.

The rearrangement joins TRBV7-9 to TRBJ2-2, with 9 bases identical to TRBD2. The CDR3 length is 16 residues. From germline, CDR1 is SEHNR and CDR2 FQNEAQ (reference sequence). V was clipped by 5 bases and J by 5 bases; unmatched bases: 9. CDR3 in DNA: TGTGCCAGCAGCCTTAGCGGGAGTAGTAATACCGGGGAGCTGTTTTTT. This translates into CASSLSGSSNTGELFF.

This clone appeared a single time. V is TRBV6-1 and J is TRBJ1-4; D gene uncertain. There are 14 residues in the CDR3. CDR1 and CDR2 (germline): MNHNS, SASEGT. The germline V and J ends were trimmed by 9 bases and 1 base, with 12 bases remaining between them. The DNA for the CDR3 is TGTGCCAGTCAGAGACTGGGAACTAATGAAAAACTGTTTTTT. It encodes CASQRLGTNEKLFF.

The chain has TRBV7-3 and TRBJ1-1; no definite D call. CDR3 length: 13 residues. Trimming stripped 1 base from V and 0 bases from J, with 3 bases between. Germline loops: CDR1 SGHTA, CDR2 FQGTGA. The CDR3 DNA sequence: TGTGCCAGCAGCTTAAGTTTGAACACTGAAGCTTTCTTT. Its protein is CASSLSLNTEAFF.